This T cell receptor (beta chain) originates from a study of T cells after yellow fever vaccination. Germline lookup yields CDR1 MNHEY and CDR2 SMNVEV (reference sequence). The CDR3 sequence is 17 residues long. V shed 3 bases and J 2 bases; nucleotides not matched to a gene: 7. This clonotype was seen a few times. Production of TCR cDNA was by 5'RACE template switching, which also added a universal primer site and UMIs. TCRdb re-derived calls from the 5' RACE reads in MiXCR, one entry per CDR3 protein. This table has over 300,000 distinct CDR3 sequences, around 3.6% appearing once. The chain uses TRBV27 and TRBJ2-1; 10 bases align to TRBD2. The input for sequencing was PBMCs, taken on the day of the yellow fever booster vaccination. The sequence came from a man between 18 and 29 years old who received the YFV17D yellow fever vaccine. The CDR3 DNA follows: TGTGCCAGCAGTTTTAGTCTAGCGGGGGCCGCCTACAATGAGCAGTTCTTC. Amino acids: CASSFSLAGAAYNEQFF.